What follows are 11 T cell receptor beta chains derived from one specimen sequenced in a study of human T cells and chemical hapten exposure. The time point: patch test 1, 2 weeks after DPC sensitization. Stated treatment: therapeutic diphenylcyclopropenone sensitization with weekly scalp DPC. In TCRdb, the RACE reads were re-called with MiXCR into one record per CDR3 protein. This table has tens of thousands of distinct CDR3 sequences, more than 30% appearing once. The sample consisted of whole blood, taken in connection with sensitization to the hapten diphenylcyclopropenone (DPC). The origin of the receptors is a man aged 40-49 years with alopecia areata. Some clones in this sample may be carry-over from other donors' samples.

The chain employs TRBV20-1 and TRBJ2-7, with 11 bases that match TRBD2. Trimming took 1 base from V and 3 from J; bases not matched to a gene: 8. The CDR3 extends over 16 amino acids. Germline V gene data show CDR1 as DFQATT and CDR2 as SNEGSKA (reference sequence). The CDR3 coding sequence is TGCAGTGCTAGAGCCGAACTAGCGGGAGAGTTCTACGAGCAGTACTTC. Its translation: CSARAELAGEFYEQYF.

The chain uses TRBV18 and TRBJ1-1; D gene uncertain. V was shortened by 2 bases and J by 1 base, with 5 bases between the two germline ends. The CDR3 totals 13 residues. The V gene's germline CDR1 is KGHSH and CDR2 LQKENI. The CDR3 is CASSPSGNTEAFF. DNA of the CDR3: TGTGCCAGCTCACCATCGGGGAACACTGAAGCTTTCTTT.

This chain connects TRBV5-1 to TRBJ2-3, with 7 nucleotides matching TRBD1. Per germline, CDR1 SGHRS and CDR2 YFSETQ. V shed 3 bases and J 0 bases; nucleotides not matched to a gene: 7. The CDR3 is 16 residues long. The CDR3 DNA reads TGCGCCAGCAGCTCGAGGGGGACAGCGAGCACAGATACGCAGTATTTT. Its translation is CASSSRGTASTDTQYF.

The CDR3 reads CASSTTGQPNIQYF. DNA of the CDR3: TGTGCCAGTAGTACGACCGGACAGCCAAACATTCAGTACTTC. The chain combines TRBV19 with TRBJ2-4, with a tentative D call TRBD1 (6 bases). The V gene's germline CDR1 is LNHDA and CDR2 SQIVND (reference sequence). The V gene lost 4 bases and the J gene lost 6 bases, with 13 bases spanning the gap. The CDR3 extends over 14 amino acids.

This clonotype has just a few counts. The CDR3 region has the DNA TGTGCCAGCAGCCACGCAACAGGGGGCGGTGAGCAGTTCTTC. Translated: CASSHATGGGEQFF. The chain employs TRBV14 and TRBJ2-1; 9 positions match TRBD1. The CDR3 has 14 amino acids. The V gene's germline CDR1 is SGHDN and CDR2 FVKESK. J gave up 9 bases and V 3 bases, and 6 bases lay outside the gene matches.

The chain couples TRBV6-6 to TRBJ2-3; D is undetermined. The V gene's germline CDR1 is MNHNY and CDR2 SVGAGI (reference sequence). The CDR3 has 12 residues. V was clipped by 8 bases and J by 0 bases, with 6 bases between them. The chain's CDR3 is CASGDSTDTQYF. For the CDR3, the DNA is TGTGCCAGCGGGGATAGCACAGATACGCAGTATTTT.

The chain has TRBV7-9 and TRBJ2-3, with no clear D. This CDR3 is 13 amino acids long. Trimming cost V 4 bases and J 5 bases, with 10 bases left between them. Germline CDR1 reads SEHNR; CDR2 reads FQNEAQ (reference sequence). The CDR3 bases are TGTGCCAGCAGCTCAATTTCCGGAGATACGCAGTATTTT. It is translated as CASSSISGDTQYF. Drawing the rest from reference TRBV7-9 and TRBJ2-3, the complete variable domain is DTGVSQNPRHKITKRGQNVTFRCDPISEHNRLYWYRQTLGQGPEFLTYFQNEAQLEKSRLLSDRFSAERPKGSFSTLEIQRTEQGDSAMYLCASSSISGDTQYFGPGTRLTVL.

As DNA, the CDR3 is TGTGCCAGCAGTGAATTGGGTCGGGGGGGCGCCGATGAGCAGTTCTTC. Amino acids: CASSELGRGGADEQFF. V is TRBV6-1 and J is TRBJ2-1, with 8 bases aligning to TRBD2. Germline lookup yields CDR1 MNHNS and CDR2 SASEGT. V shed 2 bases and J 8 bases; nucleotides not matched to a gene: 11. The CDR3 runs to 16 residues.

The gene calls are TRBV11-2 and TRBJ2-1, with D tentatively TRBD1 or TRBD2 (6 bases each). CDR1 is SGHAT and CDR2 is FQNNGV in the germline V gene. With 0 bases removed from V and 7 bases from J, the gap between germline ends came to 19 bases. This CDR3 contains 17 residues. CDR3 sequence (DNA): TGTGCCAGCAGCTTAGATTCTAGGACCTTAGGGGGGAATGAGCAGTTCTTC. Translation gives CASSLDSRTLGGNEQFF.

The gene calls are TRBV28 and TRBJ2-2; D possibly corresponds to TRBD2 (6 bases). CDR1 is MDHEN, CDR2 SYDVKM, per germline. V shed 3 bases and J shed 5 bases, with 13 bases lying between them. This CDR3 comprises 15 residues. The CDR3 nucleotides read TGTGCCAGCAGTTTCGCGGCTGCGGGGACCGGGGAGCTGTTTTTT. The encoded protein is CASSFAAAGTGELFF. Complete variable domain (other parts from reference TRBV28 and TRBJ2-2): DVKVTQSSRYLVKRTGEKVFLECVQDMDHENMFWYRQDPGLGLRLIYFSYDVKMKEKGDIPEGYSVSREKKERFSLILESASTNQTSMYLCASSFAAAGTGELFFGEGSRLTVL.

The V call is TRBV7-9, the J call TRBJ1-5; a possible D gene is TRBD1 (5 bases). There are 15 residues in the CDR3. V lost 5 bases, J lost 2 bases, and 13 bases lay in between. Germline CDR1 SEHNR, CDR2 FQNEAQ (reference sequence). The CDR3 sequence is CASSRGGAGNQPQHF. The CDR3 DNA reads as TGTGCCAGCAGCAGAGGAGGGGCGGGCAATCAGCCCCAGCATTTT.